This TCR beta chain stems from a study of human T cells and chemical hapten exposure. At the level of the study: Diphenylcyclopropenone was administered weekly to the scalp of patients throughout the roughly 23-week study. The patients were mostly female; they had alopecia areata, totalis or universalis. Variability of per-sample TCR yields stemmed mainly from small differences in pooled library volume.

The V gene lost 3 bases and the J gene lost 1 base, with 17 bases spanning the gap. CDR3 length: 17 amino acids. Germline loops: CDR1 SGHAT, CDR2 FQNNGV. TCRdb reanalysed the RACE reads using MiXCR and keeps one entry per CDR3 protein. Among roughly 100,000 distinct CDR3 sequences listed, under 40% were seen once. As for time point: patch test 3, about 24 weeks after DPC sensitization. Noted treatment: therapeutic diphenylcyclopropenone sensitization with weekly scalp DPC. V is TRBV11-2 and J is TRBJ2-3; D gene uncertain. This sequence was found in a man in his forties with alopecia areata. Some clones in this sample may be carry-over from other donors' samples. The sample was whole blood, taken in connection with sensitization to the hapten diphenylcyclopropenone (DPC). The CDR3 reads CASSLAGSGWGTDTQYF. The CDR3 DNA sequence: TGTGCCAGCAGCTTGGCTGGTTCCGGATGGGGCACAGATACGCAGTATTTT.